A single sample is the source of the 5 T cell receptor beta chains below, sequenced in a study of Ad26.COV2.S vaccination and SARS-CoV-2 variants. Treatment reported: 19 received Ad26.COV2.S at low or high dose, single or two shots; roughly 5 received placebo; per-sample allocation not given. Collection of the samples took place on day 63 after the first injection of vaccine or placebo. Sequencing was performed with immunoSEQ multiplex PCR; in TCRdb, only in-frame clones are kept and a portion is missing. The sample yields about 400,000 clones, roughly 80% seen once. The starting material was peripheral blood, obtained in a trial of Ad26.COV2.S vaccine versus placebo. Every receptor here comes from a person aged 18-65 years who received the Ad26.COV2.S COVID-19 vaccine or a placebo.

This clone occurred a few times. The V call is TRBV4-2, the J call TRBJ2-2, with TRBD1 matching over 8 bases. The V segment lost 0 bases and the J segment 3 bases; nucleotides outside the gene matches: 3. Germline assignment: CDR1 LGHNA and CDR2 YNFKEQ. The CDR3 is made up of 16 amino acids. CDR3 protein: CASSQDPGGDTGELFF. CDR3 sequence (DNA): TGTGCCAGCAGCCAAGATCCAGGGGGCGACACCGGGGAGCTGTTTTTT.

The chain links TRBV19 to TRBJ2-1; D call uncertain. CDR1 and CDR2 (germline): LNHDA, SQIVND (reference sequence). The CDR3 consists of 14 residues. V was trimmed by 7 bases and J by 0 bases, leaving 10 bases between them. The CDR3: CASNLGGSYNEQFF. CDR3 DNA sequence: TGTGCCAGTAATCTGGGCGGCTCCTACAATGAGCAGTTCTTC.

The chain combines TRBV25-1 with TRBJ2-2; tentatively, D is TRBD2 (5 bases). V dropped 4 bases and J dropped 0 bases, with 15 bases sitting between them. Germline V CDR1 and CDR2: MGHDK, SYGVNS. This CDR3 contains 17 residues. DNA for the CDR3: TGTGCCAGCAGTGTATCCCGGCGGGCAGCGAACACCGGGGAGCTGTTTTTT. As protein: CASSVSRRAANTGELFF.

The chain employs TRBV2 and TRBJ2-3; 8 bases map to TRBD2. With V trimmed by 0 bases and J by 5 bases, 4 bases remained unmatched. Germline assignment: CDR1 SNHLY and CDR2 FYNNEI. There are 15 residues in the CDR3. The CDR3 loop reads CASSEAPGGQDTQYF. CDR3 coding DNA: TGTGCCAGCAGTGAAGCGCCGGGGGGGCAAGATACGCAGTATTTT.

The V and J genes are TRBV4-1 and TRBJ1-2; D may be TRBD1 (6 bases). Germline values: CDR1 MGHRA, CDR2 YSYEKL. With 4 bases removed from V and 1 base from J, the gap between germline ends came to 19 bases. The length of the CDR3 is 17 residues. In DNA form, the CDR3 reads TGCGCCAGCAGCCCTCCCCCAGGGGAAGGAGTTAACTATGGCTACACCTTC. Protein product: CASSPPPGEGVNYGYTF.